The rows below give T cell receptor beta chains drawn from one sample of a study of blood T cell repertoires in COVID-19. Repertoires were generated with immunoSEQ multiplex PCR, while TCRdb's copy carries only in-frame clones and drops some. Of about 190,000 clones in the sample, around 90% were seen once. The specimen was peripheral blood. These receptors all stem from a man aged 35 to 55 with active or convalescent COVID-19. The CDR3 runs from the conserved cysteine through the conserved F or W. The D gene is left open where the match is weak.

TRBD1	TRBV10-3	19	TRBJ1-1	CAISVGQGGSSMKNTEAFF
.	TRBV7-9	14	TRBJ2-7	CASSLAQGGDEQYF
TRBD1	TRBV6-2/TRBV6-3	17	TRBJ1-1	CASSYGGTGSRNTEAFF
.	TRBV14	13	TRBJ2-7	CASSQGDRGNQYF
.	TRBV19	13	TRBJ2-2	CASSKTSTGELFF
.	TRBV5-1	13	TRBJ1-2	CASSLDRDYGYTF
.	TRBV13	13	TRBJ1-2	CASSFPGEDGYTF
.	TRBV19	13	TRBJ2-3	CASSLPSTDTQYF
.	TRBV6-5	12	TRBJ2-2	CASSRVTGELFF
TRBD2	TRBV7-2	16	TRBJ2-7	CASSLGGTSGYYEQYF
.	TRBV11-3	14	TRBJ1-1	CASSIRGFNTEAFF
.	TRBV5-1	13	TRBJ1-5	CASSFSGNQPQHF
TRBD2	TRBV9	16	TRBJ2-7	CASSAGTSGGAYEQYF
.	TRBV15	15	TRBJ2-2	CATSGLGDARGELFF
TRBD1	TRBV29-1	11	TRBJ1-2	CSVGTGRGYTF
.	TRBV6-2/TRBV6-3	14	TRBJ1-1	CASSWAGGSTEAFF
.	TRBV9	15	TRBJ2-2	CASSLRQSGAGELFF
.	TRBV19	15	TRBJ1-2	CASSIDLATVYGYTF
TRBD1	TRBV24-1	14	TRBJ1-2	CATSDERQGLGYTF
TRBD2	TRBV7-2	14	TRBJ2-7	CASSQTGGGYEQYF
.	TRBV28	12	TRBJ1-5	CASRGANQPQHF
TRBD1	TRBV5-6	16	TRBJ2-2	CASSDRGPFNTGELFF
TRBD1	TRBV27	12	TRBJ2-7	CASRTGGNEQYF
TRBD2	TRBV4-2	15	TRBJ2-7	CASSHNSGGAYEQYF
TRBD1	TRBV5-1	18	TRBJ1-3	CASSQFSGTASSGNTIYF
.	TRBV6-5	13	TRBJ2-3	CASGRGTTDTQYF
TRBD1	TRBV30	12	TRBJ1-5	CALNRGNQPQHF
.	TRBV29-1	13	TRBJ1-1	CSVRTDLNTEAFF
.	TRBV11-3	13	TRBJ2-1	CASSLAAYNEQFF
TRBD1	TRBV12-3/TRBV12-4	13	TRBJ2-1	CASTRDRGGEQFF
.	TRBV9	14	TRBJ1-5	CASSVWGGNQPQHF
.	TRBV9	16	TRBJ1-2	CASSATFGEFNYGYTF
TRBD2	TRBV30	13	TRBJ2-7	CAWSMGGSNEQYF
.	TRBV29-1	13	TRBJ1-1	CSVGNRMNTEAFF
.	TRBV20-1	10	TRBJ1-2	CSVTEDGYTF
.	TRBV7-2	14	TRBJ1-1	CASSLGLSNTEAFF
TRBD2	TRBV7-7	21	TRBJ2-5	CASSLERAEYFQRGVGETQYF
.	TRBV24-1	14	TRBJ2-5	CATSDNRQLETQYF
TRBD1	TRBV13	19	TRBJ2-1	CASSSYFHGRTGSDNEQFF
.	TRBV5-1	14	TRBJ1-1	CASSLSGVNTEAFF
.	TRBV7-3	15	TRBJ2-3	CASSLDGGRTDTQYF
.	TRBV18	13	TRBJ1-2	CASPPAEDYGYTF
TRBD1	TRBV19	16	TRBJ1-5	CASSPGQGRRNQPQHF
TRBD1	TRBV4-2	17	TRBJ1-6	CASSPGQGGPDNSPLHF
TRBD1	TRBV7-7	15	TRBJ2-7	CASSSGTGETYEQYF
.	TRBV7-2	14	TRBJ1-2	CASSKMGVNYGYTF
TRBD1	TRBV2	15	TRBJ2-2	CASSGTGGFTGELFF
TRBD2	TRBV28	14	TRBJ2-1	CASSSRGAYNEQFF
TRBD1	TRBV24-1	16	TRBJ1-5	CATSDSGQGGNQPQHF
.	TRBV6-1	16	TRBJ1-2	CASSDPAGRMFYGYTF
.	TRBV14	14	TRBJ2-1	CASSQGGGVNEQFF
.	TRBV2	15	TRBJ1-1	CASTGNRDENTEAFF
TRBD2	TRBV5-1	15	TRBJ2-5	CASSPGTGLQETQYF
TRBD1	TRBV27	14	TRBJ1-2	CASSLSPGGVGYTF
TRBD1	TRBV29-1	12	TRBJ1-4	CSVSFQGQKLFF
.	TRBV28	15	TRBJ1-6	CASSLMVIYGSPLHF
TRBD1	TRBV29-1	15	TRBJ1-2	CSVDTGTGGAYGYTF
.	TRBV18	18	TRBJ2-5	CASSPQRRVSIHQETQYF
.	TRBV7-2	14	TRBJ1-2	CASSLLPGNYGYTF